The clone carrying this TCR beta chain was observed a handful of times. Documented time point: before trial treatment. This record comes from a study of low-dose radiotherapy and immunotherapy resistance in tumors. Across the study: Those assigned to Cohort 2 were treated with 1 Gy per fraction every two weeks (13 Gy in total over 26 weeks). With cycle 1 day 1 as the start, patients took oral aspirin 300 mg daily for four cycles. On an every-two-weeks schedule, patients received intravenous nivolumab 240 mg, along with ipilimumab 1 mg/kg every six weeks.

This CDR3 is 17 amino acids long. Trimming took 3 bases from V and 4 from J; bases not matched to a gene: 7. CDR1 LNHDA and CDR2 SQIVND come from the germline V gene (reference sequence). TRAV- and TRBV-specific primers, spanning alpha and beta chains, primed first-strand cDNA. Over roughly 20 PCR cycles, TCRs were amplified from a constant-region primer and V-primer adapter. One entry per CDR3 protein, called by TCRdb with MiXCR from the reads. The table includes tens of thousands of distinct CDR3 sequences, 15% to 20% detected once. The rearrangement joins TRBV19 to TRBJ2-3; the match to TRBD2 covers 13 bases. The sequences come from PBMCs, collected before treatment. The clonotype comes from a male donor with prostate cancer. The CDR3 nucleotides read TGTGCCAGTAGTATCACTAGCGGGGGGGCCGAGTCAGATACGCAGTATTTT. Translated: CASSITSGGAESDTQYF.